The T cell receptor (beta chain) described here comes from a study of blood T cells in healthy people across ages. For the study at large: Template switching captured about one barcoded beta molecule per two T cells.

With a J-beta primer mix and a sample-barcoded 5' primer, a second PCR ran roughly 6 to 11 cycles. TCRdb redid the calling of the 5' RACE reads with MiXCR, one entry per CDR3 protein. The table has just under 550,000 distinct CDR3 sequences, less than 25% seen once. The CDR3 spans 16 residues. CDR1 and CDR2 (germline): SGDLS, YYNGEE. These same data were also listed under a study on T cells of mothers and their children. This second study notes: Each mother yielded more than 10 million TCR beta CDR3 reads. Each child yielded 2.5 million to 3 million reads. Mother-child pairs who were related displayed a slightly higher overlap than unrelated pairs, a difference that was non-significant.

The sample was blood. This receptor was taken from a boy aged 5-17 years in good health. V usage is TRBV9 and J usage is TRBJ2-1; 8 nucleotides align to TRBD1. Near its end, the DNA agrees better with TRBJ2-7, so the J call may be wrong. CDR3 in amino acids: CASSVGGDRSSYEQYF. Written as DNA, the CDR3 is TGTGCCAGCAGCGTAGGGGGGGACAGGAGCTCCTACGAGCAGTACTTC.